Each of the 20 T cell receptor beta chains below was sequenced from the same sample in a study of blood T cells in healthy people across ages. It was with a sample-barcoded 5' primer and a J-beta primer mix that a second PCR of about 6 to 11 cycles was run. TCRdb recomputed calls from the 5' RACE reads with MiXCR, one row per CDR3 protein. The sample records approximately 1,000,000 distinct CDR3 sequences, more than 30% being singletons. The material sequenced was blood. Receptor source: a man between 18 and 35 years old in good health.

V is TRBV12-3 or TRBV12-4 and J is TRBJ1-5; D unresolved. CDR3 length equals 14 residues. The V end lost 6 bases, the J end lost 1 base, and 10 bases lay between the germline ends. CDR3 coding DNA: TGTGCCAGCAGCGCCGAGCAGAGCAATCAGCCCCAGCATTTT. Protein sequence: CASSAEQSNQPQHF.

A remark on this clonotype: This could be a read error, since a much larger clone is one nucleotide away. The rearrangement joins TRBV20-1 to TRBJ2-1; D not resolved. The J call may not be correct, given that the DNA end is closer to TRBJ2-7. The CDR3 spans 13 residues. The germline V gene has CDR1 DFQATT and CDR2 SNEGSKA (reference sequence). CDR3: CSARERPYNEQYF. CDR3 DNA sequence: TGCAGTGCTAGGGAGAGACCCTACAATGAGCAGTACTTC.

This clonotype has a count of ten or more. The chain uses TRBV27 and TRBJ2-7; unclear D gene. This CDR3 is 15 amino acids long. Per the germline V gene, CDR1 is MNHEY and CDR2 is SMNVEV (reference sequence). Trimming cost V 5 bases and J 0 bases, with 14 bases left between them. Here the CDR3 DNA reads TGTGCCAGCAGTACTCGGACGCGGTTCTCCTACGAGCAGTACTTC. It codes for CASSTRTRFSYEQYF.

This clonotype was detected many times. V usage is TRBV12-3 or TRBV12-4 and J usage is TRBJ1-1; D is undetermined. V dropped 2 bases and J dropped 1 base, with 8 bases sitting between them. This CDR3 is built from 14 residues. The CDR3 here is CASSLTDTNTEAFF. In DNA form, the CDR3 reads TGTGCCAGCAGTTTAACAGACACGAACACTGAAGCTTTCTTT.

The J gene is TRBJ2-4, the V gene TRBV9; the D is unclear. Trimming cost V 4 bases and J 0 bases, with 20 bases left between them. Germline V lookup: CDR1 SGDLS, CDR2 YYNGEE. This CDR3 contains 18 residues. CDR3 nucleotide sequence: TGTGCCAGCAGCCTATCAGGTGACACCGACCTAGCCAAAAACATTCAGTACTTC. Its protein product is CASSLSGDTDLAKNIQYF.

Points on this clonotype: A much larger clonotype is one base distant, so this may be a read error. The rearrangement joins TRBV20-1 to TRBJ2-4; D might be TRBD1 (6 bases). The end of the DNA is better explained by TRBJ2-5, so the J call may be wrong. The CDR3 runs to 14 residues. Germline CDR1 DFQATT, CDR2 SNEGSKA (reference sequence). CDR3 residues: CSTTGTPTVETQYF. CDR3 sequence (DNA): TGCAGTACCACCGGGACACCCACCGTAGAGACCCAGTACTTC.

The V and J genes are TRBV20-1 and TRBJ2-4; D could derive from TRBD1 or TRBD2 (5 bases each). The tail of the sequence fits TRBJ2-7 better, so the J call may be wrong. The CDR3 covers 12 residues. The germline V gene encodes CDR1 DFQATT and CDR2 SNEGSKA (reference sequence). The DNA of the CDR3 is TGCAGTGCTAGCGGGGCGGGCTACGAGCAGTACTTC. This codes for CSASGAGYEQYF.

This clonotype was seen only a few times. This chain uses TRBV28 with TRBJ2-1; D gene ambiguous. The CDR3 has 15 amino acids. The V end was cut by 6 bases, the J end by 4 bases, with 16 bases between. Germline V gene lookup returns CDR1 MDHEN and CDR2 SYDVKM. CDR3 region: CASSWTESMYNEQFF. CDR3 coding DNA: TGTGCCAGCAGCTGGACCGAATCGATGTACAATGAGCAGTTCTTC.

This sequence joins TRBV5-1 and TRBJ1-1, with a possible D match to TRBD1 (6 bases). Germline CDR1 is SGHRS and CDR2 is YFSETQ. The CDR3 sequence is 16 residues long. Trimming removed 7 bases at V and 1 base at J, with 20 bases between. The CDR3 is CASGIVPRGANTEAFF. The CDR3 DNA follows: TGCGCCAGCGGCATAGTCCCCAGGGGTGCGAACACTGAAGCTTTCTTT.

This clonotype came up once. This chain links TRBV4-3 with TRBJ1-4; D may be TRBD1 (5 bases). The germline V gene encodes CDR1 LGHNA and CDR2 YSLEER. The CDR3 has 15 residues. V was trimmed by 2 bases and J by 6 bases, leaving 13 bases between them. This chain's CDR3 is CASSQRGDGDEKLFF. The CDR3 DNA follows: TGCGCCAGCAGCCAACGGGGGGACGGAGATGAAAAACTGTTTTTT.

The rearrangement joins TRBV20-1 to TRBJ1-2, with D perhaps matching TRBD1 (6 bases). The CDR3 covers 13 residues. Germline V gives CDR1 DFQATT, CDR2 SNEGSKA (reference sequence). Trimming removed 3 bases at V and 5 bases at J, with 13 bases between. The CDR3 bases are TGCAGTGCTAGCAGGGGACCTACTTATGGCTACACCTTC. It specifies CSASRGPTYGYTF.

The CDR3: CASSSGGREETQYF. CDR3 sequence (DNA): TGTGCCAGCAGTAGCGGGGGGCGGGAAGAGACCCAGTACTTC. J is TRBJ2-7 and V is TRBV6-1; TRBD2 agrees at 9 bases. The J call is doubtful: the DNA matches TRBJ2-5 better. There are 14 residues in the CDR3. Germline V gene data show CDR1 as MNHNS and CDR2 as SASEGT.

As concerns this clonotype: An end of the junction differs from the germline gene, which may be a read error. This chain joins TRBV6-2 or TRBV6-3 and TRBJ2-3; no clear D gene. This CDR3 is 15 amino acids long. CDR1 is MNHEY and CDR2 is SVGEGT in the germline V gene. The CDR3 region is CAGRRLRSSTDTQYF. The CDR3 nucleotides are TGTGCCGGCAGGAGACTCCGCTCTAGCACAGATACGCAGTATTTT.

This chain uses TRBV6-5 with TRBJ1-2, with unresolved D. Trimming pared 8 bases from V and 8 bases from J, leaving 12 bases between. Germline V gene lookup returns CDR1 MNHEY and CDR2 SVGAGI. The CDR3 runs 11 residues. The DNA of the CDR3 is TGTGCCAGCCAAGATGCGGGAGGCTACACCTTC. The encoded protein is CASQDAGGYTF.

The genes are TRBV12-3 or TRBV12-4 and TRBJ2-1; TRBD2 agrees at 9 bases. The CDR3 sequence is 15 residues long. The V and J ends lost 2 bases and 8 bases, in that order; junction bases with no gene match: 7. The CDR3 sequence is CASSLRASGDYEQFF. For the CDR3, the DNA is TGTGCCAGCAGTTTAAGGGCTAGCGGGGACTATGAGCAGTTCTTC.

The chain recombines TRBV10-3 with TRBJ2-1; 9 bases line up with TRBD1. The J call may be incorrect, as the DNA end agrees better with TRBJ2-7. CDR3 size: 14 residues. The germline V gene has CDR1 ENHRY and CDR2 SYGVKD. DNA of the CDR3: TGTGCCATCAGACCCGGGACAGGGTACAATGAGCAGTACTTC. Its protein product is CAIRPGTGYNEQYF.

The rearrangement links TRBV28 to TRBJ2-1, with 12 nucleotides matching TRBD2. The J call is doubtful: the DNA matches TRBJ2-7 better. The CDR3 spans 18 residues. The V gene's germline CDR1 is MDHEN and CDR2 SYDVKM. DNA of the CDR3: TGTGCCAGCAGCGGACAGACGACTAGCGGGGGATCCTACAATGAGCAGTACTTC. Its protein is CASSGQTTSGGSYNEQYF.

A word on this clonotype: A junction boundary mismatches the germline segment, possibly from a read error. The rearrangement joins TRBV2 to TRBJ2-1; a possible D gene is TRBD1 (7 bases). The germline V gene encodes CDR1 SNHLY and CDR2 FYNNEI. The CDR3 covers 15 residues. The DNA of the CDR3 is TGTGCCAGCAGTGGACAGGGAGGAATCTACAATGGGCAGTTCTTC. Translating gives CASSGQGGIYNGQFF. Using reference TRBV2 and TRBJ2-1 for the parts outside the CDR3, the full variable domain is EPEVTQTPSHQVTQMGQEVILRCVPISNHLYFYWYRQILGQKVEFLVSFYNNEISEKSEIFDDQFSVERPDGSNFTLKIRSTKLEDSAMYFCASSGQGGIYNGQFFGPGTRLTVL.

Turning to this clonotype: It may be a read error: a sequence one base away is much more abundant. The chain is built from TRBV20-1 and TRBJ2-1, with 7 bases matching TRBD2. Trimming cost V 1 base and J 3 bases; bases outside gene matches: 3. Germline CDR1 DFQATT, CDR2 SNEGSKA (reference sequence). This CDR3 spans 14 amino acids. The CDR3 sequence: CSARVLADYNEQFF. CDR3 nucleotides: TGCAGTGCTAGAGTGCTAGCGGACTACAATGAGCAGTTCTTC.

The chain recombines TRBV5-5 with TRBJ2-1; D perhaps matches TRBD2 (5 bases). This CDR3 comprises 13 residues. The germline V gene encodes CDR1 SGHKS and CDR2 YYEKEE (reference sequence). V was clipped by 0 bases and J by 6 bases, with 7 bases between them. CDR3 coding DNA: TGTGCCAGCAGCTTGGTTCTAGCCAATGAGCAGTTCTTC. It encodes CASSLVLANEQFF.